This is a list of T cell receptor beta chains from one sample in a study of identical twins. Each CDR3 protein gets one entry after TCRdb re-called the 5' RACE reads with MiXCR. This sample yields around 690,000 distinct CDR3 sequences, of which 21% are seen a single time; 4% to 5.5% belongs to the top ten. This sample was shared with a second study, whose subject was T cells expressing NK-cell markers.

The source material was PBMCs. All receptors come from a woman between 18 and 29 years old in good health. The conserved cysteine and the conserved F or W are not part of the CDR3 here. The D gene is left open where the match is weak.

V	D	CDR3
TRBV12-3/TRBV12-4	.	ASSFHGADTQY
TRBV9	.	ASSVVGAVGDTQY
TRBV6-1	.	ASSPLPTGEQY
TRBV5-1	.	ASSYDSYTEAF
TRBV5-1	TRBD1	ASSPSGTARSYEQY
TRBV21-1	.	ASSKRPYDRGLYGYT
TRBV12-3/TRBV12-4	.	ASSLRVSQPQH
TRBV6-1	.	ASINRAGGNTIY
TRBV12-3/TRBV12-4	TRBD2	ASSLSGSYHEQY
TRBV20-1	.	SARQGGWGYT
TRBV6-5	TRBD1	ASSYLLGQLSDTQY